Shown below are 25 T cell receptor beta chains from a single sample sequenced in a study of CD4 and CD8 cells across lung adenocarcinoma regions. TCRdb ran MiXCR on the PCR reads and lists one entry per CDR3 protein. This repertoire shows approximately 13,000 distinct CDR3 sequences, 53% found once; its top ten account for 30% to 40%. Material: CD8+ T cells from the center of a lung tumor. These receptors all stem from a female donor with lung adenocarcinoma. The CD4 and CD8 labels of this study may be unreliable.

This chain joins TRBV6-1 and TRBJ2-1; 7 nucleotides line up with TRBD2. V lost 0 bases, J lost 7 bases, and 6 bases stayed unmatched. This CDR3 spans 15 amino acids. The germline gives CDR1 MNHNS, CDR2 SASEGT. CDR3 DNA: TGTGCCAGCAGTGAAGCTAGCGGGCGGCCGAATGAGCAGTTCTTC. Translated, it gives CASSEASGRPNEQFF.

This clonotype is classed as medium-sized. This chain uses TRBV6-1 with TRBJ1-6; 8 bases match TRBD1. CDR1 is MNHNS and CDR2 is SASEGT in the germline V gene. The CDR3 consists of 14 residues. Trimming took 4 bases from V and 10 from J; bases not matched to a gene: 6. The CDR3 region is CASSAGQGGSPLHF. The CDR3 DNA follows: TGTGCCAGCAGTGCCGGACAGGGAGGCTCACCCCTCCACTTT.

The chain links TRBV6-1 to TRBJ2-1; D is perhaps TRBD2 (5 bases). The DNA matches TRBJ2-3 better at its end, which makes the J call doubtful. Germline loops: CDR1 MNHNS, CDR2 SASEGT. The CDR3 is made up of 15 amino acids. CDR3 in DNA: TGTGCCAGGAGACTCTCCGGGATGAGCAGCGATGAGCAGTATTTT. Amino acids: CARRLSGMSSDEQYF.

Relative to its sample, this clonotype is medium-sized (0.01 to 0.1%). The genes are TRBV12-3 or TRBV12-4 and TRBJ2-5; TRBD2 might be the D (6 bases). The germline V and J ends were trimmed by 2 bases and 3 bases, with 7 bases remaining between them. CDR3 length: 13 amino acids. CDR3 nucleotides: TGTGCCAGCAGTTTATGGGAGGAAGAGACCCAGTACTTC. This gives the protein CASSLWEEETQYF.

This clonotype has just one count. The chain combines TRBV6-1 with TRBJ2-1; D possibly corresponds to TRBD1 (6 bases). TRBJ2-7 matches the DNA end more closely, so the J call is doubtful. The CDR3 is 14 amino acids. The germline V gene has CDR1 MNHNS and CDR2 SASEGT. Written as DNA, the CDR3 is TGTGCCAGCAGTGGCACCGGGACACTATACGAGCAGTACGTC. Its protein is CASSGTGTLYEQYV.

The rearrangement uses TRBV6-1 and TRBJ2-1; 10 positions match TRBD2. The closer fit of TRBJ2-5 to the DNA end suggests the J call may be wrong. Looked up from germline, CDR1 is MNHNS and CDR2 is SASEGT. The CDR3 has 15 residues. The CDR3 coding sequence is TGTGCCAGCATCATAGCGGGAGGCACTCAAGAGACCCAGTACTTC. Protein product: CASIIAGGTQETQYF.

The sample holds a few counts of this clonotype. V gene TRBV10-2 combines with J gene TRBJ2-1; the D gene is possibly TRBD2 (6 bases). The CDR3 totals 15 residues. Trimming shortened V by 3 bases and J by 2 bases, and 11 bases separated the two germline ends. Germline V gene lookup returns CDR1 WSHSY and CDR2 SAAADI. CDR3 in DNA: TGCGCCAGCAGTGAAGGGCGGGATGCCTACAATGAGCAGTTCTTC. It yields the protein CASSEGRDAYNEQFF.

As to this clonotype: The junction departs from the called germline gene at one end, perhaps through a read error. The rearrangement uses TRBV6-1 and TRBJ2-1; perhaps TRBD1 as D (6 bases). The end of the DNA fits TRBJ2-7 better, so the J call may be wrong. CDR3 size: 16 residues. The germline V gene has CDR1 MNHNS and CDR2 SASEGT. Here the CDR3 DNA reads TGTGCCGGCAGTGAATTTAACAGGGTTAAATCCCACGAGCAGTACTTC. The encoded protein is CAGSEFNRVKSHEQYF.

The rearrangement joins TRBV6-1 to TRBJ2-3, with TRBD2 matching 11 bases. V shed 5 bases and J 10 bases; nucleotides not matched to a gene: 8. This CDR3 is 14 amino acids long. Looked up from germline, CDR1 is MNHNS and CDR2 is SASEGT. CDR3 in amino acids: CASSLAGGTEAQYF. DNA of the CDR3: TGTGCCAGCAGTCTAGCGGGGGGCACCGAGGCGCAGTATTTT.

This clonotype was recorded a few times. The chain couples TRBV30 to TRBJ2-1, with D possibly being TRBD1 (5 bases). The CDR3 spans 15 residues. Trimming took off 5 bases at V and 2 bases at J, with 16 bases between the two ends. CDR1 is GTSNPN, CDR2 SVGIG, per germline (reference sequence). The CDR3 DNA follows: TGTGCCTGGGACAGCTACCGCGCGCCCTACAATGAGCAGTTCTTC. Amino acid sequence: CAWDSYRAPYNEQFF. The whole variable domain, remainder taken from reference TRBV30 and TRBJ2-1, is SQTIHQWPATLVQPVGSPLSLECTVEGTSNPNLYWYRQAAGRGLQLLFYSVGIGQISSEVPQNLSASRPQDRQFILSSKKLLLSDSGFYLCAWDSYRAPYNEQFFGPGTRLTVL.

The chain carries TRBV14 and TRBJ2-7; 9 bases are a match to TRBD2. V lost 0 bases and J lost 3; bases outside the gene matches: 6. Looked up from germline, CDR1 is SGHDN and CDR2 is FVKESK. This CDR3 has 16 amino acids. CDR3 protein: CASSQEGLAMSYEQYF. DNA for the CDR3: TGTGCCAGCAGCCAAGAGGGACTAGCTATGAGCTACGAGCAGTACTTC.

The J gene is TRBJ2-5, the V gene TRBV6-1; tentative D call: TRBD2 (6 bases). This CDR3 contains 12 residues. Trimming removed 6 bases at V and 4 bases at J, with 9 bases between. Germline lookup yields CDR1 MNHNS and CDR2 SASEGT. The CDR3 here is CASRGAGETQYF. In DNA form, the CDR3 reads TGTGCCAGCAGGGGAGCGGGAGAGACCCAGTACTTC.

The chain employs TRBV4-1 and TRBJ1-6, with D tentatively TRBD1 (5 bases). V was shortened by 3 bases and J by 0 bases, with 18 bases between the two germline ends. The CDR3 spans 19 residues. The germline CDR1 and CDR2 sequences are MGHRA and YSYEKL. CDR3 bases: TGCGCCAGCAGCCAGGGAAAAGGGCGGGGGAGCTCCTATAATTCACCCCTCCACTTT. This sequence encodes CASSQGKGRGSSYNSPLHF.

Of note for this clonotype: At one boundary the junction diverges from the germline segment, which might be a read error. V usage is TRBV6-1 and J usage is TRBJ2-1, with D possibly matching TRBD1 (7 bases). The CDR3 runs to 13 residues. Germline-derived CDR1 and CDR2 are MNHNS and SASEGT. DNA of the CDR3: TGTGCCAGCAGATGGGGGGCCGACAGGGAGCTGTTTTTC. Its translation is CASRWGADRELFF.

This clonotype was picked up a small number of times. The V gene is TRBV10-2, the J gene TRBJ2-1; 11 nucleotides agree with TRBD2. The DNA end is a closer match to TRBJ2-5, so the J assignment may be wrong. This CDR3 is built from 17 residues. Looked up from germline, CDR1 is WSHSY and CDR2 is SAAADI. This CDR3 reads CASSLSGGAVRGETQYF. CDR3 nucleotides: TGCGCCAGCAGCCTTAGCGGGGGGGCGGTGCGGGGAGAGACCCAGTACTTC.

On this clonotype: The junction shows a germline mismatch at one end, possibly a read error. The V and J genes are TRBV10-3 and TRBJ2-3; 11 bases are a match to TRBD2. CDR1 is ENHRY, CDR2 SYGVKD, per germline. The CDR3 length is 15 residues. CDR3 sequence reads: CARGFSGTSGDAQFF. The CDR3, as DNA: TGTGCCCGGGGATTCTCCGGGACTAGCGGCGATGCGCAGTTTTTT.

On this clonotype itself: The junction shows a germline mismatch at one end, possibly a read error. The chain recombines TRBV10-1 with TRBJ2-3; possibly TRBD2 for D (6 bases). The CDR3 has 14 amino acids. Germline V gene sequence: CDR1 WNHNN, CDR2 SYGVQD (reference sequence). CDR3 in amino acids: CASSGLTSTETQYF. The CDR3 coding sequence is TGCGCCAGCAGTGGGTTAACTAGCACAGAGACGCAGTACTTT.

This clonotype was seen ten or more times. The rearrangement joins TRBV7-2 to TRBJ2-5, with D tentatively TRBD2 (6 bases). The CDR3 length is 14 residues. Germline CDR1 and CDR2: SGHTA and FQGNSA. Trimming cost V 7 bases and J 5 bases, with 17 bases left between them. Here the CDR3 reads CASTFGTGLETQYF. CDR3 bases: TGTGCCAGCACCTTCGGGACTGGACTGGAGACCCAGTACTTC.

In regard to this clonotype: At one end, the junction sequence differs from germline, possibly due to a read error. The chain links TRBV6-1 to TRBJ2-5; 9 bases line up with TRBD1. The germline CDR1 and CDR2 sequences are MNHNS and SASEGT. The CDR3 totals 15 residues. The CDR3 protein is CASGMNRGHQETQYF. CDR3 nucleotide sequence: TGTGCCAGCGGGATGAACAGGGGGCACCAAGAGACGCAGTATTTC.

The chain uses TRBV7-2 and TRBJ2-3; D is unresolved. The CDR3 runs to 14 residues. The V gene lost 4 bases and the J gene lost 4 bases, with 12 bases spanning the gap. The germline V gene has CDR1 SGHTA and CDR2 FQGNSA. In DNA form, the CDR3 reads TGTGCCAGCAGCTCGTACCTTAGGTCAGATACGCAGTATTTT. Translated: CASSSYLRSDTQYF. Supplemented by reference TRBV7-2 and TRBJ2-3, the full variable domain reads GAGVSQSPSNKVTEKGKDVELRCDPISGHTALYWYRQSLGQGLEFLIYFQGNSAPDKSGLPSDRFSAERTGGSVSTLTIQRTQQEDSAVYLCASSSYLRSDTQYFGPGTRLTVL.

The rearrangement uses TRBV6-1 and TRBJ2-1; D remains unclear. TRBJ2-5 explains the end of the DNA better; the J call may be wrong. The CDR3 is 13 residues long. Germline V lookup: CDR1 MNHNS, CDR2 SASEGT. The CDR3 sequence is CAASKIFQETQYF. The CDR3 DNA is TGTGCCGCCTCTAAGATCTTCCAAGAGACCCAGTACTTC.

This clonotype was picked up a small number of times. The chain joins TRBV6-1 to TRBJ1-2; perhaps TRBD1 as D (5 bases). V lost 4 bases, J lost 3 bases, and 15 bases lay in between. There are 15 residues in the CDR3. CDR1 and CDR2 from the germline V gene are MNHNS and SASEGT. The CDR3 here is CASSGPGDGYYGYTF. The CDR3 DNA sequence: TGTGCCAGCAGTGGACCTGGGGACGGCTACTATGGCTACACCTTC.

This clonotype was seen a handful of times. The chain has TRBV27 and TRBJ2-5; 9 bases are shared with TRBD1. V gave up 5 bases and J gave up 4 bases; unmatched junction bases: 8. The CDR3 has 15 residues. Looked up from germline, CDR1 is MNHEY and CDR2 is SMNVEV (reference sequence). CDR3 DNA sequence: TGTGCCAGCAGTCCGGGGACAGGGAGAGGAGAGACCCAGTACTTC. Translated: CASSPGTGRGETQYF.

This clonotype was detected a few times. The genes are TRBV6-5 and TRBJ1-5; tentative D call: TRBD1 (5 bases). Trimming took 2 bases from V and 2 from J, leaving 7 bases between them. Looked up from germline, CDR1 is MNHEY and CDR2 is SVGAGI. This CDR3 has 14 residues. For the CDR3, the DNA is TGTGCCAGCAGTTACCAGGGAGGCAATCAGCCCCAGCATTTT. Amino acid sequence: CASSYQGGNQPQHF.

Notes on this clonotype: Sequence at one end of the junction differs from germline and may be a read error. The rearrangement uses TRBV6-5 and TRBJ2-4; tentatively, D is TRBD1 (5 bases). CDR1 is MNHEY and CDR2 is SVGAGI in the germline V gene. The CDR3 runs 16 residues. CDR3 sequence: CASRYYGLWGTNMQYF. The CDR3, as DNA: TGTGCCAGCCGTTATTATGGGCTGTGGGGCACAAACATGCAGTACTTC.